This T cell receptor delta chain was recovered during a study of gamma-delta chains in newborns, infants, children. The overall study: Innate gammadelta T cells reportedly expand polyclonally right after birth, driven by microbial exposure, per the title.

The CDR3 contains 18 residues. The V end was cut by 0 bases, the J end by 0 bases, with 11 bases between. CDR1 is GEAIGNYY and CDR2 is EKD in the germline V gene. With regard to this clone: The identical CDR3 is also encoded by other nucleotide sequences in the sample.

TCRdb reprocessed the reads through CATT. Among around 10,000 delta-chain clones, around 8.3% were seen once, and the ten largest hold 8.8%. The chain joins TRDV2 to TRDJ3; D might be TRDD3 (5 bases). Sequenced sample: blood. The TCR originated in a child who was a newborn, infant or young child, either healthy, febrile or measles-vaccinated (not recorded which). Here the CDR3 reads CACDTWGPSSWDTRQMFF. DNA of the CDR3: TGTGCCTGTGACACCTGGGGACCGAGCTCCTGGGACACCCGACAGATGTTTTTC.